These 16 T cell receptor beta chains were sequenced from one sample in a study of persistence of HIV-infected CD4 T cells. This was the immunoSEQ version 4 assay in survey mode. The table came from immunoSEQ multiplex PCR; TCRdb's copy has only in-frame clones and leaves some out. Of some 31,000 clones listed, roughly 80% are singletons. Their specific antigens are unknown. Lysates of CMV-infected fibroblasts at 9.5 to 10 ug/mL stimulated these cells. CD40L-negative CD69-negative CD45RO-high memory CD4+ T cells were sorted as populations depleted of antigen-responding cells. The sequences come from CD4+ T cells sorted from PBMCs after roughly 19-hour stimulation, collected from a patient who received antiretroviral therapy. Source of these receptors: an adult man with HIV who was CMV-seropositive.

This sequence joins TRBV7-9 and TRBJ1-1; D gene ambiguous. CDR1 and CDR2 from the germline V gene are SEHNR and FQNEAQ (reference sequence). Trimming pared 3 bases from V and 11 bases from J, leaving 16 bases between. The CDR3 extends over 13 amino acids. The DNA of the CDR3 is TGTGCCAGCAGCTTTGAGAACAGCTTGAATGCTTTCTTT. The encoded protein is CASSFENSLNAFF.

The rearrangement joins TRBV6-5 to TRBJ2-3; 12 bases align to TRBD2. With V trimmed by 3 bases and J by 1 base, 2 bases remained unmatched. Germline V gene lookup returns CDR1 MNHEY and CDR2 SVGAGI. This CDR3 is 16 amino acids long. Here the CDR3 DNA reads TGTGCCAGCAGTTATTCTAGCGGGGGGGGCACAGATACGCAGTATTTT. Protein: CASSYSSGGGTDTQYF.

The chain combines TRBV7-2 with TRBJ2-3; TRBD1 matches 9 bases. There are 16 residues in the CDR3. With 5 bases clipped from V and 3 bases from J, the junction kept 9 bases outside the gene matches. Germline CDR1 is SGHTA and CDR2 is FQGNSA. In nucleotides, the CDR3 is TGTGCCAGCAGCAGTACCGGGACAGGGATGACAGATACGCAGTATTTT. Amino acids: CASSSTGTGMTDTQYF. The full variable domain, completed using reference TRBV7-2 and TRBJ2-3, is GAGVSQSPSNKVTEKGKDVELRCDPISGHTALYWYRQSLGQGLEFLIYFQGNSAPDKSGLPSDRFSAERTGGSVSTLTIQRTQQEDSAVYLCASSSTGTGMTDTQYFGPGTRLTVL.

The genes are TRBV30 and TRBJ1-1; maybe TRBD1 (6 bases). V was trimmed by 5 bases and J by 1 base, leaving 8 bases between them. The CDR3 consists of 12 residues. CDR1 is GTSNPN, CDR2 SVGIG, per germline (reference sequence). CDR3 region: CAWGRGNTEAFF. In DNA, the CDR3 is TGTGCCTGGGGCAGGGGGAACACTGAAGCTTTCTTT.

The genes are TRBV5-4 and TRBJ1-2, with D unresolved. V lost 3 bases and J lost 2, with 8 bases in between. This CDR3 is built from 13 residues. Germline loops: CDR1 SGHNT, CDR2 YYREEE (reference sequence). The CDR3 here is CASSSRANYGYTF. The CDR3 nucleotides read TGTGCCAGCAGCTCCCGGGCGAACTATGGCTACACCTTC.

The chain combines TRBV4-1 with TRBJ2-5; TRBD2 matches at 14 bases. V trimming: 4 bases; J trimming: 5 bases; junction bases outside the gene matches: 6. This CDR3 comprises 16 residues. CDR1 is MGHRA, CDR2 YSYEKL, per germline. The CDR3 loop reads CASSPRLAGGIETQYF. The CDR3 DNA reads TGCGCCAGCAGCCCTCGACTAGCGGGGGGGATCGAGACCCAGTACTTC.

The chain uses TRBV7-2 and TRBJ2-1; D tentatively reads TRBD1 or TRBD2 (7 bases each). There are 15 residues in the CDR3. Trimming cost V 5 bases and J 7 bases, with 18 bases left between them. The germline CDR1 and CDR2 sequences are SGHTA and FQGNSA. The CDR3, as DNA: TGTGCCAGCAGCCCCCAGGGGGGGAGCTTTAATGAGCAGTTCTTC. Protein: CASSPQGGSFNEQFF. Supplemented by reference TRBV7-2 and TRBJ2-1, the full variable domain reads GAGVSQSPSNKVTEKGKDVELRCDPISGHTALYWYRQSLGQGLEFLIYFQGNSAPDKSGLPSDRFSAERTGGSVSTLTIQRTQQEDSAVYLCASSPQGGSFNEQFFGPGTRLTVL.

The CDR3 region has the DNA TGTGCCTGGAGTCGGACAGGGTCCACCGGGGAGCTGTTTTTT. The encoded protein is CAWSRTGSTGELFF. This chain uses TRBV30 with TRBJ2-2, with 8 nucleotides matching TRBD1. CDR3 length: 14 amino acids. Trimming removed 2 bases from V and 4 bases from J; junction bases left unmatched: 3. The germline V gene encodes CDR1 GTSNPN and CDR2 SVGIG (reference sequence).

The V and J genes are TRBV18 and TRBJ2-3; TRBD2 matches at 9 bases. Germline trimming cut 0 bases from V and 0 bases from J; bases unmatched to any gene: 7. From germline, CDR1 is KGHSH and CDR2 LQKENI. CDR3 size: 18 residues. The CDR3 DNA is TGTGCCAGCTCACCACCGGGGATAGCGGGGGCCAGCACAGATACGCAGTATTTT. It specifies CASSPPGIAGASTDTQYF.

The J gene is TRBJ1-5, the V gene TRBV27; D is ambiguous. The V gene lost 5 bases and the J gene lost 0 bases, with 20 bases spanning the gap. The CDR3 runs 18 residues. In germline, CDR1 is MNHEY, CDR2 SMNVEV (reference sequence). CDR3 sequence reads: CASSPHEWTDSSNQPQHF. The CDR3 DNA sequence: TGTGCCAGCAGTCCCCACGAGTGGACGGATTCTAGCAATCAGCCCCAGCATTTT.

The CDR3 nucleotides read TGTGCCAGCAGCCAATGGGGGCGCCTTTCCTATGGCTACACCTTC. Its protein is CASSQWGRLSYGYTF. The chain employs TRBV3-1 (or the pseudogene TRBV3-2) and TRBJ1-2; the D gene is possibly TRBD1 (6 bases). Trimming removed 2 bases at V and 4 bases at J, with 14 bases between. Germline CDR1 LGHDT, CDR2 YNNKEL (reference sequence). CDR3 length: 15 amino acids.

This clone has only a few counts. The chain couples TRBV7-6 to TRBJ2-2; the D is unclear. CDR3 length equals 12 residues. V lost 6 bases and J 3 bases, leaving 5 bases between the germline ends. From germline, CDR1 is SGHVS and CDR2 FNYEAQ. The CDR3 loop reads CASSSYTGELFF. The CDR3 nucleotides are TGTGCCAGCAGTTCCTACACCGGGGAGCTGTTTTTT.

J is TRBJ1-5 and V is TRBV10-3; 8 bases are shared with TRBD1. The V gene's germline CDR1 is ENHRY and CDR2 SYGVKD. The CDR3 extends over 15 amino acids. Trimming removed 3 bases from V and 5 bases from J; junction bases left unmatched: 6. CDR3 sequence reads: CAISEDDRGDQPQHF. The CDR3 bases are TGTGCCATCAGTGAAGACGACAGGGGTGATCAGCCCCAGCATTTT.

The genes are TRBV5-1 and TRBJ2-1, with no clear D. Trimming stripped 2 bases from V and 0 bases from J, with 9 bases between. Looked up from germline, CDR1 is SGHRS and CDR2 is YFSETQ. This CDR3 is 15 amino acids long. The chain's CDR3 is CASSFGRSSYNEQFF. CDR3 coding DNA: TGCGCCAGCAGCTTTGGGCGGAGCTCCTACAATGAGCAGTTCTTC.

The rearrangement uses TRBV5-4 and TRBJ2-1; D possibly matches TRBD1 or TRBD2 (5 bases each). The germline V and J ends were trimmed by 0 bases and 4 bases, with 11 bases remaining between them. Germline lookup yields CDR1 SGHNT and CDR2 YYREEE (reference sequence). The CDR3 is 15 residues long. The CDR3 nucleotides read TGTGCCAGCAGCTTGGGGGGGACGGATTACAATGAGCAGTTCTTC. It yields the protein CASSLGGTDYNEQFF. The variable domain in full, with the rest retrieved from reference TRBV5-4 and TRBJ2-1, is ETGVTQSPTHLIKTRGQQVTLRCSSQSGHNTVSWYQQALGQGPQFIFQYYREEENGRGNFPPRFSGLQFPNYSSELNVNALELDDSALYLCASSLGGTDYNEQFFGPGTRLTVL.

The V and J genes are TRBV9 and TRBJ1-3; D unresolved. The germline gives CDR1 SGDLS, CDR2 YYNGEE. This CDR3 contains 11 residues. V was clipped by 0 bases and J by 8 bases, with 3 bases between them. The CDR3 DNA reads TGTGCCAGCAGCGTAGGAGACACCATATATTTT. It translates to CASSVGDTIYF.